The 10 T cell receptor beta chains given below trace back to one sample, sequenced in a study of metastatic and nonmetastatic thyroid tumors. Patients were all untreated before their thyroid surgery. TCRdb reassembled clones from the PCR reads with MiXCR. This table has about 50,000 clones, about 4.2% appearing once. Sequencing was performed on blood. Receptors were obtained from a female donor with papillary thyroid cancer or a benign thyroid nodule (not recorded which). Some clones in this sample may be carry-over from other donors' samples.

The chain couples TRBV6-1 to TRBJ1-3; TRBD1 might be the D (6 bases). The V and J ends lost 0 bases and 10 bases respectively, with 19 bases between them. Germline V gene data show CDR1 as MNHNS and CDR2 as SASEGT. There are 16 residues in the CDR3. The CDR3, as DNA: TGTGCCAGCAGTGAAGCAGGGGGTGACGGAAGGGAAACCATATATTTT. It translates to CASSEAGGDGRETIYF.

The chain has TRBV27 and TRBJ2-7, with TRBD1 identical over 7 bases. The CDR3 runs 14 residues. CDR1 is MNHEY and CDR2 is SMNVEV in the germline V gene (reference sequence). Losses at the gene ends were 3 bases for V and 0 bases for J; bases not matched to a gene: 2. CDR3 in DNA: TGTGCCAGCAGTTTCAGGGGGAGCTCCTACGAGCAGTACTTC. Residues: CASSFRGSSYEQYF.

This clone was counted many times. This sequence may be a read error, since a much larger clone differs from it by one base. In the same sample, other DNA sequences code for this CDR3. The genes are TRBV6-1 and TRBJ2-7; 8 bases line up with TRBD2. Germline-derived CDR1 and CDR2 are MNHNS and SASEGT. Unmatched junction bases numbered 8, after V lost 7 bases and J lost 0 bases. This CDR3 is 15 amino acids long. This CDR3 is CASTKTSGSSYEQYF. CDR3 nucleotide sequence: TGTGCCAGCACCAAAACCAGCGGGAGCTCCTACGAGCAGTACTTC.

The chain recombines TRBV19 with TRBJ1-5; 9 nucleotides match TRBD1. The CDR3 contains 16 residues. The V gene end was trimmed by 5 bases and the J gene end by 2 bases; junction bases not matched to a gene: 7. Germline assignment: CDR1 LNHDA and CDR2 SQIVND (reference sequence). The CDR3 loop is CASSWDREIGNQPQHF. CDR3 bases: TGTGCCAGTAGTTGGGACAGGGAGATTGGCAATCAGCCCCAGCATTTT.

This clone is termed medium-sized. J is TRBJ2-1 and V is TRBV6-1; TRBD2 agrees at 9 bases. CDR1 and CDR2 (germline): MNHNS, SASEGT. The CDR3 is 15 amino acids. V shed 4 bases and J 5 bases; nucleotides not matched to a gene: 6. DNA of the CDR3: TGTGCCAGCAGTGCGTTAGCGGGAGAAAACAATGAGCAGTTCTTC. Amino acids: CASSALAGENNEQFF.

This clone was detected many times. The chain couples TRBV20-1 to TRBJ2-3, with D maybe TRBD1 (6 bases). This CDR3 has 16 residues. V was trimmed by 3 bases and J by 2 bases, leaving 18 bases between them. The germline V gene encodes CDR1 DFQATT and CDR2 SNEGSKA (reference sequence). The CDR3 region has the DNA TGCAGTGCTAGCGATAACAGGGTGGGGAACACAGATACGCAGTATTTT. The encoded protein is CSASDNRVGNTDTQYF.

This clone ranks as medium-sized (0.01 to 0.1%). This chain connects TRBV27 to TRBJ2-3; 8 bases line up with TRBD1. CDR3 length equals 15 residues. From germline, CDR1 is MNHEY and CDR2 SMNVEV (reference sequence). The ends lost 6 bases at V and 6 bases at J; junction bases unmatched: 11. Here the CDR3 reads CASSPAGGLRDTQYF. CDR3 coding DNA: TGTGCCAGCAGCCCTGCAGGGGGCCTTAGGGATACGCAGTATTTT.

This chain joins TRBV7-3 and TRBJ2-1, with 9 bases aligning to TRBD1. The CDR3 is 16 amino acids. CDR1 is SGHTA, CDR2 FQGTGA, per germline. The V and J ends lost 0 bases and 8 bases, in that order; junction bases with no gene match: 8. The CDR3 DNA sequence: TGTGCCAGCAGCTTAACCGGGGGACAGGGTAACGATGAGCAGTTCTTC. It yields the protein CASSLTGGQGNDEQFF.

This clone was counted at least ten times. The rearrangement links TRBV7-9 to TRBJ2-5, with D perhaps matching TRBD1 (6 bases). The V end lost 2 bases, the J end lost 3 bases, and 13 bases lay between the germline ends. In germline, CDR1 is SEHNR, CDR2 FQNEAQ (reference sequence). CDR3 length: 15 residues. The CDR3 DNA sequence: TGTGCCAGCAGCTTACGGGGACCAGGGGAAGAGACCCAGTACTTC. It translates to CASSLRGPGEETQYF.

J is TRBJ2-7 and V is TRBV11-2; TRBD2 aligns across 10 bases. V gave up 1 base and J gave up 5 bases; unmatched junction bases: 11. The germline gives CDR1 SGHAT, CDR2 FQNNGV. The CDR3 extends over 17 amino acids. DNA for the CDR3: TGTGCCAGCAGCTTAGGAGCGGGAGGGCCCCTTTTGGACGAGCAGTACTTC. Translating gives CASSLGAGGPLLDEQYF.